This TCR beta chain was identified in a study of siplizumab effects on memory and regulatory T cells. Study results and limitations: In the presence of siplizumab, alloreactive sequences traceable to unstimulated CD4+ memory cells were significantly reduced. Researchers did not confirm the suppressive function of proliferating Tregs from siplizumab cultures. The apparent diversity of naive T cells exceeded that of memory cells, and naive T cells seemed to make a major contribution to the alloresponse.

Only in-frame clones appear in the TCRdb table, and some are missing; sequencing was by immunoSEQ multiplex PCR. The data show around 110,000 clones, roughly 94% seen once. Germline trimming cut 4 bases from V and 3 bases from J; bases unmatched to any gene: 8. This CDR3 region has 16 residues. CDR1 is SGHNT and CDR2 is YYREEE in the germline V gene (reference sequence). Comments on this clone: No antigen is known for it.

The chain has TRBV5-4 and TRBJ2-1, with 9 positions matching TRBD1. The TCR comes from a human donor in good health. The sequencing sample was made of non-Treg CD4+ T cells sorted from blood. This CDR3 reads CASSPGGTGNYNEQFF. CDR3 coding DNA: TGTGCCAGCAGCCCAGGAGGGACAGGGAACTACAATGAGCAGTTCTTC. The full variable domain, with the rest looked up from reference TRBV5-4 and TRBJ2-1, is ETGVTQSPTHLIKTRGQQVTLRCSSQSGHNTVSWYQQALGQGPQFIFQYYREEENGRGNFPPRFSGLQFPNYSSELNVNALELDDSALYLCASSPGGTGNYNEQFFGPGTRLTVL.